This T cell receptor beta chain was sequenced during a study of neurological immune-mediated disorders. With 5 bases clipped from V and 6 bases from J, the junction kept 11 bases outside the gene matches. CDR3 length equals 15 residues. Germline loops: CDR1 SGHTA, CDR2 FQGNSA. This clonotype rates as medium-sized. Time point in this sample: technical triplicate 3. TCRdb re-called the 5' RACE reads with MiXCR, one entry per CDR3 protein. The profile covers 25,000 to 35,000 distinct CDR3 sequences, with about 17% appearing a single time and around 5% taken by the ten largest. Sample: CD4+ T cells from blood. The receptor was isolated from a female donor with HTLV-1-associated myelopathy (HAM/TSP). The chain couples TRBV7-2 to TRBJ1-2, with 8 bases fitting TRBD1. CDR3 loop: CASSKRTTGVNGYTF. The CDR3 nucleotides are TGTGCCAGCAGCAAACGAACGACAGGGGTGAATGGCTACACCTTC. Complete variable domain (other parts from reference TRBV7-2 and TRBJ1-2): GAGVSQSPSNKVTEKGKDVELRCDPISGHTALYWYRQSLGQGLEFLIYFQGNSAPDKSGLPSDRFSAERTGGSVSTLTIQRTQQEDSAVYLCASSKRTTGVNGYTFGSGTRLTVV.